A single sample gave rise to the 5 T cell receptor beta chains below, sequenced in a study of T cell responses to AZD1222 COVID-19 vaccine. Profiling relied on immunoSEQ multiplex PCR, and the TCRdb table lists in-frame clones only, not all of them. Found here are 140,000 or so clones, around 90% of them singletons; the top ten hold 6.5% to 8%. Source: peripheral blood, taken 28 days after the second dose of the MenACWY control vaccine. These receptors were obtained from an adult who received the MenACWY meningococcal vaccine as a control.

The CDR3 spells CASRVSGIGNTIYF. The CDR3 nucleotides read TGCGCCAGCAGAGTTTCAGGGATCGGAAACACCATATATTTT. The rearrangement links TRBV10-2 to TRBJ1-3; maybe TRBD1 (5 bases). The V end lost 6 bases, the J end lost 4 bases, and 13 bases lay between the germline ends. From germline, CDR1 is WSHSY and CDR2 SAAADI. This CDR3 has 14 residues.

This clone was seen just once. This chain links TRBV6-5 with TRBJ2-7; TRBD1 agrees at 8 bases. The CDR3 sequence is 15 residues long. The trim removed 6 bases at V and 1 base at J, leaving 8 bases unmatched. Per the germline V gene, CDR1 is MNHEY and CDR2 is SVGAGI. This CDR3 reads CASRSPGGGSYEQYF. The CDR3 DNA reads TGTGCCAGCAGGTCCCCAGGGGGCGGGTCCTACGAGCAGTACTTC.

This rearrangement joins TRBV6-6 to TRBJ2-3; 15 nucleotides match TRBD2. The germline V gene has CDR1 MNHNY and CDR2 SVGAGI (reference sequence). The CDR3 has 23 residues. Losses at the gene ends were 6 bases for V and 4 bases for J; bases not matched to a gene: 26. The CDR3 DNA reads as TGTGCCAGCAGGCGACACCCGCCTCACAAAACCGGGACTAGCGGGAGGTTAGCAGATACGCAGTATTTT. Translated: CASRRHPPHKTGTSGRLADTQYF.

The V and J genes are TRBV18 and TRBJ1-5; the D gene is possibly TRBD1 (5 bases). Germline CDR1 and CDR2: KGHSH and LQKENI. Trimming pared 6 bases from V and 1 base from J, leaving 10 bases between. The CDR3 extends over 14 amino acids. The CDR3, as DNA: TGTGCCAGCTCCTACGGGGGGAGCAATCAGCCCCAGCATTTT. Its protein product is CASSYGGSNQPQHF.

The V call is TRBV19, the J call TRBJ2-3, with TRBD1 identical over 8 bases. With 10 bases clipped from V and 6 bases from J, the junction kept 18 bases outside the gene matches. The CDR3 has 16 amino acids. Germline lookup yields CDR1 LNHDA and CDR2 SQIVND (reference sequence). This CDR3 reads CAISSGGTGRSDTQYF. DNA of the CDR3: TGTGCCATTTCCAGCGGAGGGACAGGTCGGTCTGATACGCAGTATTTT.